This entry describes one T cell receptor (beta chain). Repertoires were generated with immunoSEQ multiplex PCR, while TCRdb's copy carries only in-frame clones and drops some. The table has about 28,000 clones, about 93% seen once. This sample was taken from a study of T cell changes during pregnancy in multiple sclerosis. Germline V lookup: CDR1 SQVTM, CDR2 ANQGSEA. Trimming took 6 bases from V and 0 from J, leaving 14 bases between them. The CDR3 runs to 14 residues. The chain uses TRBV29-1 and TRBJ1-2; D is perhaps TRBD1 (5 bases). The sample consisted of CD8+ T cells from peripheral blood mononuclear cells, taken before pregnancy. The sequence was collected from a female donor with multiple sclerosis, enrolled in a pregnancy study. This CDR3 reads CSVPWTSSNYGYTF. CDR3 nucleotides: TGCAGCGTCCCCTGGACATCCTCTAACTATGGCTACACCTTC.